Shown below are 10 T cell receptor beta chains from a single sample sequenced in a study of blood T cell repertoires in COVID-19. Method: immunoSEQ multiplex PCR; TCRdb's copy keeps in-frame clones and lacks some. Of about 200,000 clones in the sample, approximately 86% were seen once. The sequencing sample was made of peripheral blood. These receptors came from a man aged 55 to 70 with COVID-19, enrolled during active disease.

The CDR3 DNA is TGTGCCAGTAGTATACGGCAAAGACTTTATGGCTACACCTTC. This encodes CASSIRQRLYGYTF. This chain joins TRBV19 and TRBJ1-2; no clear D. The V gene lost 2 bases and the J gene lost 5 bases, with 12 bases spanning the gap. Germline CDR1 reads LNHDA; CDR2 reads SQIVND (reference sequence). The CDR3 sequence is 14 residues long.

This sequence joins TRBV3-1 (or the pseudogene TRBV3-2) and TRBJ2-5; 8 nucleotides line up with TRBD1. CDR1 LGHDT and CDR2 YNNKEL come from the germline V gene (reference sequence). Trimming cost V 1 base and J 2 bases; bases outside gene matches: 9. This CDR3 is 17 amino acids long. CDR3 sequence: CASSQGVRTGRQETQYF. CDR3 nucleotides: TGTGCCAGCAGCCAAGGCGTAAGGACAGGGAGGCAAGAGACCCAGTACTTC.

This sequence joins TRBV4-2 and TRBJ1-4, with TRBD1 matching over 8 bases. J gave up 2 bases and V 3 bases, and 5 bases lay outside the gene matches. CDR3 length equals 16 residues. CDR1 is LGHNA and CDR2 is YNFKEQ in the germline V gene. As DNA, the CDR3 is TGTGCCAGCAGCCATATACAGGGGGGGACTAATGAAAAACTGTTTTTT. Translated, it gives CASSHIQGGTNEKLFF.

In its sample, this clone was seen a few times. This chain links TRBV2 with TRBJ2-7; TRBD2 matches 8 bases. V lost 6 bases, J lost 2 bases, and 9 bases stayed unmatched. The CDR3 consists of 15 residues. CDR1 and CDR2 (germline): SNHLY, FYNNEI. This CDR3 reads CASSSLGGDTYEQYF. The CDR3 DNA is TGTGCCAGCAGCTCACTCGGGGGGGATACCTACGAGCAGTACTTC.

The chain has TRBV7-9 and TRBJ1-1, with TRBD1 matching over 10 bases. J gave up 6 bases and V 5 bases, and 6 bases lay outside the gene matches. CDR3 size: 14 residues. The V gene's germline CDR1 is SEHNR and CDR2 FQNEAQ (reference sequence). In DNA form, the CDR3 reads TGTGCCAGCAGCCCTGGGACAGGGGAGGCTGAAGCTTTCTTT. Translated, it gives CASSPGTGEAEAFF.

The CDR3 sequence: CASSSGQKNTEAFF. As DNA, the CDR3 is TGTGCCAGCAGTTCGGGACAGAAGAACACTGAAGCTTTCTTT. This chain connects TRBV28 to TRBJ1-1; the match to TRBD1 covers 7 bases. The CDR3 is 14 residues long. Looked up from germline, CDR1 is MDHEN and CDR2 is SYDVKM. Trimming cost V 4 bases and J 1 base; bases outside gene matches: 3.

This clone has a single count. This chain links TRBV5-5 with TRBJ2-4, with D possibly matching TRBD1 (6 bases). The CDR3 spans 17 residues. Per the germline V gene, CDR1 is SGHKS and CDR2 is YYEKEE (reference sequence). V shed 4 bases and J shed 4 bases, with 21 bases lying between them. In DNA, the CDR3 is TGTGCCAGCAGCGTCGACAGGCTCAGGGATTGGAAAAACATTCAGTACTTC. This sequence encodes CASSVDRLRDWKNIQYF.

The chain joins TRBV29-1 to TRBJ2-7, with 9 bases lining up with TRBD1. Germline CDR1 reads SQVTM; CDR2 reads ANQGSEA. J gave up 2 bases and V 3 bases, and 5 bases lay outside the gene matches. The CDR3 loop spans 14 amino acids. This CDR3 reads CSVEGGQGTYEQYF. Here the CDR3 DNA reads TGCAGCGTTGAGGGAGGACAGGGGACCTACGAGCAGTACTTC.

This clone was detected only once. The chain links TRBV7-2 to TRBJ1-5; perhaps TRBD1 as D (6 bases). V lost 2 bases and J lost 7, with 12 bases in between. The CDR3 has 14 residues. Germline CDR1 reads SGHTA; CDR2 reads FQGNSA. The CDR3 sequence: CASSLIRGGQPQHF. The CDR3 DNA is TGTGCCAGCAGCTTAATCAGGGGCGGGCAGCCCCAGCATTTT.

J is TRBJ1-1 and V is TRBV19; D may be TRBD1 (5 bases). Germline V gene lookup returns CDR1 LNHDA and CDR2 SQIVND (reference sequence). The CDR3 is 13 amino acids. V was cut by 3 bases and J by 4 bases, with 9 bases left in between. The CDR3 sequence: CASSIDSFTEAFF. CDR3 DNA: TGTGCCAGTAGTATCGACAGCTTCACTGAAGCTTTCTTT.